This TCR beta chain was recovered during a study of beta chain features in type 1 diabetes. Whole-study results and caveats: Within the patient group, naive, central memory and Treg TCRB repertoires appeared more similar to each other than within healthy donors. Type 1 diabetes patients showed a moderate but significant shortening of TCRB CDR3s in all four CD4+ subsets.

As every portion of the isolated RNA was reverse transcribed, the sequencing read expressed TCRB transcripts. The protocol was immunoSEQ multiplex PCR, while the TCRdb copy is restricted to in-frame clones and leaves out a portion. The data show hundreds of thousands of clones, 12% to 15% seen once. The table lists this clone with a few counts. Antigen unknown. CDR1 and CDR2 (germline): LGHNA, YSLEER. This CDR3 has 16 amino acids. With 0 bases clipped from V and 7 bases from J, the junction kept 6 bases outside the gene matches. Staining for CD45RO/CCR7/CD25/CD127/CD95/CD27 allowed sorting of CD4+ naive, central memory, regulatory and stem cell-like memory cells.

This clonotype was obtained from a man aged 30 to 39 in good health. The V gene is TRBV4-3, the J gene TRBJ1-6; 7 bases agree with TRBD1. The sequenced material came from central memory CD4+ T cells from blood. In DNA form, the CDR3 reads TGCGCCAGCAGCCAAGACCGGGACAGACTCAATTCACCCCTCCACTTT. This sequence encodes CASSQDRDRLNSPLHF.